The rows below give T cell receptor beta chains drawn from one sample of a study of T cells in localized non-small cell lung cancer. Sequenced by immunoSEQ multiplex PCR; TCRdb stores in-frame clones only, minus some. This sample carries over 30,000 clones, roughly 88% of them seen once, and the ten largest clones take roughly 5.4%. Sequenced material: peripheral blood mononuclear cells, taken before any cancer treatment. Receptors originate from a male donor aged 60 or over with stage II lung adenocarcinoma. CDR3s include the opening cysteine and the closing phenylalanine or tryptophan. The order of the fields is V gene, clone size, D gene, J gene, CDR3 DNA, CDR3 protein. D genes are given only for firm matches. Size tells how often a clone was seen (once, few, many) or the class of an expanded clone, and some rows leave it out.

TRBV9,-,TRBD1,TRBJ2-2,TGTGCCAGCGGAGGACCAGGACAGGGAACCGGGGAGCTGTTTTTT,CASGGPGQGTGELFF
TRBV2,once,TRBD2,TRBJ2-2,TGTGCCAGCAGTGGTTCAGCGGGAGGGACCGGGGAGCTGTTTTTT,CASSGSAGGTGELFF
TRBV2,once,TRBD1,TRBJ2-2,TGTGCCAGCAGCGAAGAGGGGGCGGGCACCGGGGAGCTGTTTTTT,CASSEEGAGTGELFF
TRBV7-9,-,TRBD1,TRBJ1-1,TGTGCCAGCAGCTCTCAGGGACAGGGAATGACTGAAGCTTTCTTT,CASSSQGQGMTEAFF
TRBV11-2,-,TRBD1,TRBJ1-2,TGTGCCAGCAGCCGACGACAGGGAATGGATCCCTCCTATGGCTACACCTTC,CASSRRQGMDPSYGYTF
TRBV18,once,-,TRBJ1-1,TGTGCCAGCTCACCGAAGGGGGGGGGATCGACTGAAGCTTTCTTT,CASSPKGGGSTEAFF
TRBV28,-,-,TRBJ1-1,TGTGCCAGCCGGCTTGTCGGGCTGAACACTGAAGCTTTCTTT,CASRLVGLNTEAFF
TRBV4-1,-,-,TRBJ1-1,TGCGCCAGCAGCCAAGAAGGCAACAGGCCAGTGGGTGCTTTCTTT,CASSQEGNRPVGAFF
TRBV30,once,-,TRBJ1-5,TGTGCCTGGAGTCCGGACACAAATCAGCCCCAGCATTTT,CAWSPDTNQPQHF
TRBV5-1,-,-,TRBJ1-4,TGCGCCAGCAGCGTGGGCAGGGCGGATGAAAAACTGTTTTTT,CASSVGRADEKLFF
TRBV25-1,-,-,TRBJ2-2,TGTGCCAGCACGGACAGAACGAACACCGGGGAGCTGTTTTTT,CASTDRTNTGELFF
TRBV4-2,-,TRBD2,TRBJ2-7,TGTGCCAGCAGCCAGGACTCCTCGGGAGGGTATTACGAGCAGTACTTC,CASSQDSSGGYYEQYF
TRBV4-2,-,-,TRBJ2-1,TGTGCCAGCAGCCAAGATTTAACGGGGACCTACAATGAGCAGTTCTTC,CASSQDLTGTYNEQFF
TRBV4-1,-,-,TRBJ1-2,TGCGCCAGCAGCCAAGATGACGGACGCTCGAACTATGGCTACACCTTC,CASSQDDGRSNYGYTF
TRBV5-5,-,-,TRBJ1-1,TGTGCCAGCAGCTTGTATTCAGGGACTGAAGCTTTCTTT,CASSLYSGTEAFF
TRBV6-1,-,-,TRBJ2-5,TGTGCCGTCGAGACAGCGAACCAAGAGACCCAGTACTTC,CAVETANQETQYF
TRBV27,-,-,TRBJ2-7,TGTGCCAGCACCGCCCCGAGGGGGGAGCAGTACTTC,CASTAPRGEQYF
TRBV5-4,-,-,TRBJ1-1,TGTGCCAGCAGCTTGTCAACGGTCATGAACACTGAAGCTTTCTTT,CASSLSTVMNTEAFF
TRBV11-2,-,-,TRBJ1-2,TGTGCCAGCACCGCGGAGGGGGTTAGGTGGGGCTACACCTTC,CASTAEGVRWGYTF
TRBV5-4,-,TRBD1,TRBJ2-4,TGTGCCAGCAGCTCGACCGGGACAGAAAACATTCAGTACTTC,CASSSTGTENIQYF
TRBV19,-,-,TRBJ2-1,TGTGCCAGTAGTGGGGGGACAGCCTACAATGAGCAGTTCTTC,CASSGGTAYNEQFF
TRBV5-1,once,TRBD2,TRBJ2-5,TGCGCCAGCAGCTCAACGGGAGGGCCCGCGGAGACCCAGTACTTC,CASSSTGGPAETQYF
TRBV7-9,-,-,TRBJ2-7,TGTGCCAGCAGCTTAAAGGGAAGATACGAGCAGTACTTC,CASSLKGRYEQYF
TRBV10-3,-,TRBD1,TRBJ2-1,TGTGCCACCGAACAGGGGGCCAATAATGAGCAGTTCTTC,CATEQGANNEQFF
TRBV28,once,-,TRBJ2-7,TGTGCCAGCAGTTCCCCTACCTACGAGCAGTACTTC,CASSSPTYEQYF
TRBV6-6,-,-,TRBJ1-4,TGTGCCAGCAGACAGGGTCATGAAAAACTGTTTTTT,CASRQGHEKLFF
TRBV10-3,-,-,TRBJ2-3,TGTGCCATCAGTATGTCAGATACGCAGTATTTT,CAISMSDTQYF
TRBV6-1,-,-,TRBJ1-4,TGTGCCAGCAGTGAACAGGGCAATGAAAAACTGTTTTTT,CASSEQGNEKLFF
TRBV7-2,-,-,TRBJ2-2,TGTGCCAGCAGCCCACTACGGGCGGGTAACACCGGGGAGCTGTTTTTT,CASSPLRAGNTGELFF
TRBV29-1,-,-,TRBJ1-1,TGCAGCGTTGTCGGACCTGAAGCTTTCTTT,CSVVGPEAFF
TRBV28,-,TRBD1,TRBJ1-2,TGTGCCAGCAGTTTCCTTCGCCTCTTTGGGACAGGGGATTATGGCTACACCTTC,CASSFLRLFGTGDYGYTF
TRBV6-5,-,-,TRBJ2-2,TGTGCCATTGAGGACGACAGCAAGAACACCGGGGAGCTGTTTTTT,CAIEDDSKNTGELFF
TRBV28,-,-,TRBJ1-5,TGTGCCAGCAGTTTATTGGCTTTGAAACTCAATCAGCCCCAGCATTTT,CASSLLALKLNQPQHF
TRBV21-1,-,-,TRBJ2-7,TGTGCCAGCAGCAACTCTCGACTCGCACAGCTCTACGAGCAGTACTTC,CASSNSRLAQLYEQYF
TRBV5-8,-,TRBD2,TRBJ2-1,TGTGCCAGCAGCTCCCCTGGGACTAGCGGGAGGGCCTCGGTCTTC,CASSSPGTSGRASVF
TRBV29-1,few,TRBD1,TRBJ1-1,TGCAGCGTAGACAGGGGCCGGAGCGGCACTGAAGCTTTCTTT,CSVDRGRSGTEAFF
TRBV9,-,-,TRBJ1-2,TGTGCCAGCAGCGTATCCCGCGACTATGGCTACACCTTC,CASSVSRDYGYTF
TRBV5-8,-,-,TRBJ2-7,TGTGCCAGCAGCTCCACGGGCCGGGCCTCCTACGAGCAGTACTTC,CASSSTGRASYEQYF
TRBV4-1,-,-,TRBJ1-5,TGCGCCAGCAGCCAAGGAGGCAGCTCCAATCAGCCCCAGCATTTT,CASSQGGSSNQPQHF
TRBV5-1,-,-,TRBJ2-1,TGCGCCAGCTACGACTCTCCGGGCTACAATGAGCAGTTCTTC,CASYDSPGYNEQFF
TRBV4-1,-,TRBD2,TRBJ2-1,TGCGCCAGCAGCCAGGCAAACTTAATAGCGGGAGGGTACAATGAGCAGTTCTTC,CASSQANLIAGGYNEQFF